This section outlines one T cell receptor (beta chain) sequence together with its context. This entry comes from a study of cytomegalovirus exposure and HLA in healthy donors. The V end was cut by 1 base, the J end by 0 bases, with 14 bases between. The CDR3 contains 17 residues. Germline CDR1 SGHNT, CDR2 YYREEE (reference sequence). The PCR had 60 Vbeta and 13 Jbeta primers. TCRdb's copy holds only in-frame clones and misses some; the assay was immunoSEQ multiplex PCR. The sample holds fewer than 120,000 clones, approximately 83% seen once. Sequenced input: PBMCs. This sequence joins TRBV5-4 and TRBJ1-3; D gene unclear. This TCR was sampled from a man aged 40-55 years in good health and CMV-seronegative. This CDR3 is CASSLPQAGASGNTIYF. The DNA for the CDR3 is TGTGCCAGCAGCTTGCCCCAGGCGGGTGCCTCTGGAAACACCATATATTTT.